This is a list of T cell receptor beta chains from one sample in a study of cytomegalovirus exposure and HLA in healthy donors. Clones were read by immunoSEQ multiplex PCR, and TCRdb kept only the in-frame ones, dropping some. The table shows 190,000 or so clones, with around 86% occurring only once. The sample consisted of PBMCs. These receptor sequences come from a man aged 45-60 years in good health and CMV-seronegative. CDR3s include the opening cysteine and the closing phenylalanine or tryptophan. The D gene is left open where the match is weak. Rows give clone size only sometimes, using once, few, many, or a class for an expanded clone.

TRBD1	TRBV5-1	NA	14	TRBJ2-2	TGCGCCAGCGCCCTAACAGGGGGCCCCGGGGAGCTGTTTTTT	CASALTGGPGELFF
TRBD2	TRBV5-4	NA	16	TRBJ2-3	TGTGCCAGCAGCTTCCCTAGCGGGGGGGCAACAGATACGCAGTATTTT	CASSFPSGGATDTQYF
NA	TRBV6-5	few	13	TRBJ1-1	TGTGCCAGCAACCCTACCGTCCACACTGAAGCTTTCTTT	CASNPTVHTEAFF
TRBD2	TRBV7-2	NA	14	TRBJ2-3	TGTGCCAGCAGCAATAGCGGGAGCAGCGATACGCAGTATTTT	CASSNSGSSDTQYF
NA	TRBV5-6	NA	15	TRBJ1-6	TGTGCCAGCAGCTTTAACAGGGTCTGGAATTCACCCCTCCACTTT	CASSFNRVWNSPLHF
TRBD2	TRBV10-3	NA	16	TRBJ2-1	TGTGCCATCAGTGAGCCCGGGTCTAGCGGCTACAATGAGCAGTTCTTC	CAISEPGSSGYNEQFF
NA	TRBV7-2	NA	12	TRBJ2-5	TGTGCCAGCAGCGTCCCCTTAGAGACCCAGTACTTC	CASSVPLETQYF
TRBD2	TRBV6-5	NA	13	TRBJ2-1	TGTGCCAGCATTGGACTAGCGCGCAATGAGCAGTTCTTC	CASIGLARNEQFF
TRBD2	TRBV6-1	NA	15	TRBJ2-1	TGTGCCAGCAGAGGAGCGGGGGGTTCCTACAATGAGCAGTTCTTC	CASRGAGGSYNEQFF
NA	TRBV5-1	NA	12	TRBJ2-7	TGCGCCAGCAGCCTTGACACCTACGAGCAGTACTTC	CASSLDTYEQYF
TRBD1	TRBV5-1	NA	17	TRBJ1-1	TGCGCCAGCAGCCCTTACAGGGGGCAAATGATGAACACTGAAGCTTTCTTT	CASSPYRGQMMNTEAFF
TRBD2	TRBV5-6	NA	17	TRBJ2-4	TGTGCCAGCAGCTTGGGGCGGGGAGGGGAGCGGAAAAACATTCAGTACTTC	CASSLGRGGERKNIQYF
TRBD1	TRBV7-3	few	13	TRBJ1-1	TGTGCCAGCAGCCCCCGACAGGGTTCTGAAGCTTTCTTT	CASSPRQGSEAFF
TRBD2	TRBV18	NA	17	TRBJ2-7	TGTGCCAGCTCACCTAGACTAGCGGGAGTTTCAGAGGACGAGCAGTACTTC	CASSPRLAGVSEDEQYF
NA	TRBV7-2	NA	14	TRBJ2-7	TGTGCCAGCAGCTTACAGGGTAGTAGGTACGAGCAGTACTTC	CASSLQGSRYEQYF
NA	TRBV7-2	NA	13	TRBJ2-5	TGTGCCAGCAGCATCGACAGGCAAGAGACCCAGTACTTC	CASSIDRQETQYF
NA	TRBV9	NA	14	TRBJ2-3	TGTGCCAGCAGCCCCCGACAGAGCACAGATACGCAGTATTTT	CASSPRQSTDTQYF
TRBD2	TRBV27	NA	16	TRBJ2-1	TGTGCCAGCAGCCGTCTAGCGGGGGGGCGGTACAATGAGCAGTTCTTC	CASSRLAGGRYNEQFF
NA	TRBV29-1	NA	12	TRBJ1-1	TGCAGCGCGACCGGGGGACACACTGAAGCTTTCTTT	CSATGGHTEAFF
TRBD1	TRBV7-9	NA	17	TRBJ1-3	TGTGCCAGCAGCTTCGGACAGGGCCTGAGCTCTGGAAACACCATATATTTT	CASSFGQGLSSGNTIYF
NA	TRBV21-1	NA	19	TRBJ1-5	TGTGCCAGCAGCAACCGCCGGACAGGGGGCGGGTGTAGCAATCAGCCCCAGCATTTT	CASSNRRTGGGCSNQPQHF
TRBD2	TRBV2	NA	15	TRBJ2-3	TGTGCCAGCATCTGGAGGGCGGGGGGCACAGATACGCAGTATTTT	CASIWRAGGTDTQYF
TRBD1	TRBV19	once	13	TRBJ1-1	TGTGCCAGTAGTGACAGGGGGGACACTGAAGCTTTCTTT	CASSDRGDTEAFF
NA	TRBV5-6	NA	13	TRBJ1-1	TGTGCCAGCAGCTTGCCGGGGAACACTGAAGCTTTCTTT	CASSLPGNTEAFF
TRBD2	TRBV4-1	NA	16	TRBJ2-5	TGCGCCAGCAGCCAAGATGGGACTAGCGGCCAAGAGACCCAGTACTTC	CASSQDGTSGQETQYF
NA	TRBV6-5	NA	14	TRBJ2-5	TGTGCCAGCAGCTCTGGACAACTTCAAGAGACCCAGTACTTC	CASSSGQLQETQYF
TRBD1	TRBV7-9	NA	16	TRBJ2-7	TGTGCCAGCAGCTTATGGACCGGGACAGGGGTTGGGGAGCAGTACTTC	CASSLWTGTGVGEQYF
NA	TRBV7-2	NA	14	TRBJ1-1	TGTGCCAGCAGCTTAGTCCCCTTAAACACTGAAGCTTTCTTT	CASSLVPLNTEAFF
TRBD1	TRBV7-2	few	14	TRBJ2-3	TGTGCCAGCAGACTGGACAGGGTTACAGATACGCAGTATTTT	CASRLDRVTDTQYF